Below are 27 T cell receptor beta chains sequenced from a single sample in a study of T cell repertoires in cytomegalovirus infection. In TCRdb, the reads were re-called with MiXCR into one record per CDR3 protein. The sample yields around 300,000 distinct CDR3 sequences, less than 25% seen once. Their antigens are not known. Sample: cultured PBMCs, taken from culture after CMV antigen stimulation. These receptors were taken from a human donor in good health (CMV status not recorded). Some clones in this sample may be carry-over from other donors' samples.

The genes are TRBV7-6 and TRBJ2-5, with D possibly being TRBD1 (7 bases). This CDR3 spans 11 amino acids. Per germline, CDR1 SGHVS and CDR2 FNYEAQ. DNA of the CDR3: TGTGCTAGCGGCACAGGGGAGGACCAGTACTTC. Its translation is CASGTGEDQYF.

This clonotype was observed a few times. The CDR3 DNA reads TGTGCCAGCAGCCCGGGGACTAGCGGCTACGAGCAGTACGTC. This sequence encodes CASSPGTSGYEQYV. The genes are TRBV9 and TRBJ2-7; 11 nucleotides agree with TRBD2. V lost 4 bases to trimming and J lost 3 bases; unmatched junction nucleotides: 3. Germline lookup yields CDR1 SGDLS and CDR2 YYNGEE. The CDR3 loop spans 14 amino acids.

This clonotype was detected many times. The gene calls are TRBV7-2 and TRBJ2-2; D is perhaps TRBD1 (6 bases). V lost 5 bases to trimming and J lost 1 base, with 20 bases between them. Germline V gene data show CDR1 as SGHTA and CDR2 as FQGNSA. The CDR3 contains 18 residues. In nucleotides, the CDR3 is TGTGCCAGCAGCCCCATCTCCCCGGGCAGGGGGAACACCGGGGAGCTGTTTTTT. Amino acid sequence: CASSPISPGRGNTGELFF.

This chain connects TRBV19 to TRBJ2-5, with 10 bases identical to TRBD2. V was pared by 3 bases and J by 4 bases, with 8 bases of the junction left unmatched. Germline V gene lookup returns CDR1 LNHDA and CDR2 SQIVND (reference sequence). The CDR3 is 16 amino acids. This CDR3 reads CASSIGVAGGSETQYF. The CDR3 coding sequence is TGTGCCAGTAGTATCGGGGTAGCGGGAGGCTCAGAGACCCAGTACTTC.

The rearrangement joins TRBV7-8 to TRBJ2-7; 8 nucleotides match TRBD2. CDR1 is SGHVS and CDR2 is FQNEAQ in the germline V gene. There are 15 residues in the CDR3. Unmatched junction bases numbered 18, after V lost 8 bases and J lost 9 bases. The CDR3 here is CASSGPREGRGWQYF. DNA of the CDR3: TGTGCCAGCTCGGGGCCCCGGGAGGGCCGGGGGTGGCAGTACTTC.

This clonotype was counted at least ten times. This CDR3 is CASSFDWGDTQYF. Written as DNA, the CDR3 is TGTGCCAGCAGCTTTGACTGGGGGGATACGCAGTATTTT. The genes are TRBV7-6 and TRBJ2-3; D tentatively fits TRBD1 or TRBD2 (5 bases each). This CDR3 comprises 13 residues. The germline gives CDR1 SGHVS, CDR2 FNYEAQ. The V gene lost 3 bases and the J gene lost 6 bases, with 10 bases spanning the gap.

This clonotype was seen repeatedly, ten times or more. V usage is TRBV7-2 and J usage is TRBJ1-3, with D hard to call. Germline V gene lookup returns CDR1 SGHTA and CDR2 FQGNSA. V lost 1 base to trimming and J lost 7 bases, with 20 bases between them. The CDR3 consists of 17 residues. CDR3 coding DNA: TGTGCCAGCAGCTTAGTGGTCCTTGCACCCGTCGCGAACACCATATATTTT. Protein product: CASSLVVLAPVANTIYF.

This clonotype appeared a few times. The chain is built from TRBV20-1 and TRBJ1-5; tentative D call: TRBD1 (6 bases). The V end was cut by 2 bases, the J end by 0 bases, with 11 bases between. Germline values: CDR1 DFQATT, CDR2 SNEGSKA (reference sequence). There are 15 residues in the CDR3. The CDR3 nucleotides read TGCAGTGCTAGACGGACAGAGTATAGCAATCAGCCCCAGCATTTT. Protein: CSARRTEYSNQPQHF.

The gene calls are TRBV11-3 and TRBJ2-3; perhaps D is TRBD1 or TRBD2 (5 bases each). The germline CDR1 and CDR2 sequences are SGHNT and YENEEA. The CDR3 totals 17 residues. The V and J ends lost 0 bases and 2 bases respectively, with 15 bases between them. The CDR3 is CASSLDRRDHHTDTQYF. In DNA form, the CDR3 reads TGTGCCAGCAGCTTAGATCGTAGGGACCACCACACAGATACGCAGTATTTT.

Many counts were recorded for this clonotype. The chain uses TRBV10-3 and TRBJ2-3; 12 nucleotides agree with TRBD2. This CDR3 is built from 16 residues. J gave up 4 bases and V 3 bases, and 5 bases lay outside the gene matches. Germline V gene data show CDR1 as ENHRY and CDR2 as SYGVKD. The CDR3 coding sequence is TGTGCCATCAGTGATATGACTAGCGGGAGAGCAGATACGCAGTATTTT. It codes for CAISDMTSGRADTQYF.

The CDR3: CASSRTQLAGDVGELFF. The CDR3 DNA sequence: TGTGCCAGCAGCCGTACGCAACTAGCGGGAGACGTCGGGGAGCTGTTTTTT. The chain couples TRBV11-3 to TRBJ2-2; 11 nucleotides match TRBD2. CDR1 is SGHNT and CDR2 is YENEEA in the germline V gene. The CDR3 length is 17 residues. Losses at the gene ends were 5 bases for V and 7 bases for J; bases not matched to a gene: 12. The variable domain in full, completed from reference TRBV11-3 and TRBJ2-2, reads EAGVVQSPRYKIIEKKQPVAFWCNPISGHNTLYWYLQNLGQGPELLIRYENEEAVDDSQLPKDRFSAERLKGVDSTLKIQPAELGDSAVYLCASSRTQLAGDVGELFFGEGSRLTVL.

This clonotype was picked up a small number of times. The chain employs TRBV6-6 and TRBJ1-4, with TRBD1 as a possible D gene (5 bases). Trimming took 7 bases from V and 5 from J, leaving 17 bases between them. The CDR3 extends over 15 amino acids. Germline CDR1 and CDR2: MNHNY and SVGAGI (reference sequence). The CDR3 sequence is CASNTEGRLNEKLFF. As DNA, the CDR3 is TGTGCCAGCAACACGGAGGGACGGTTAAATGAAAAACTGTTTTTT.

This clonotype was picked up many times. This chain connects TRBV7-2 to TRBJ1-4; TRBD1 might be the D (5 bases). Trimming removed 5 bases from V and 7 bases from J, with 14 bases in between. The CDR3 extends over 14 amino acids. The germline V gene encodes CDR1 SGHTA and CDR2 FQGNSA. The CDR3 loop is CASSPGGVLEKLFF. In DNA form, the CDR3 reads TGTGCCAGCAGCCCTGGGGGGGTTCTTGAAAAACTGTTTTTT.

This clonotype was recorded many times. This chain joins TRBV6-1 and TRBJ1-5; D is unclear. The germline V and J ends were trimmed by 5 bases and 0 bases, with 17 bases remaining between them. Germline V gene sequence: CDR1 MNHNS, CDR2 SASEGT. The CDR3 has 17 residues. CDR3 nucleotides: TGTGCCAGCAGTTCAATACGCGGTTCGGCTAGCAATCAGCCCCAGCATTTT. It specifies CASSSIRGSASNQPQHF.

The J gene is TRBJ2-7, the V gene TRBV6-5; 8 bases map to TRBD2. The germline V gene has CDR1 MNHEY and CDR2 SVGAGI. The CDR3 runs 14 residues. The ends lost 6 bases at V and 7 bases at J; junction bases unmatched: 11. The CDR3 is CASSTTGTRDEQYV. CDR3 DNA sequence: TGTGCCAGCAGCACAACCGGGACTAGAGATGAGCAGTACGTC.

The J gene is TRBJ1-3, the V gene TRBV7-9; D is undetermined. This CDR3 region has 19 residues. V dropped 1 base and J dropped 1 base, with 20 bases sitting between them. CDR1 and CDR2 from the germline V gene are SEHNR and FQNEAQ (reference sequence). CDR3 bases: TGTGCCAGCAGCTTAGTCGTTAAGGAGGGTAAAACTTCTGGAAACACCATATATTTT. As protein: CASSLVVKEGKTSGNTIYF.

The V and J genes are TRBV5-4 and TRBJ2-1, with 12 bases that match TRBD2. Unmatched junction bases numbered 15, after V lost 0 bases and J lost 5 bases. This CDR3 is built from 20 residues. Germline lookup yields CDR1 SGHNT and CDR2 YYREEE (reference sequence). Written as DNA, the CDR3 is TGTGCCAGCAGCTTGGGAAAAACTAGCGGGAGGCCCATTCCCCACAATGAGCAGTTCTTC. Translation: CASSLGKTSGRPIPHNEQFF.

The chain employs TRBV7-3 and TRBJ2-7; 9 bases are a match to TRBD2. Germline-derived CDR1 and CDR2 are SGHTA and FQGTGA. The CDR3 totals 16 residues. The V gene end was trimmed by 2 bases and the J gene end by 5 bases; junction bases not matched to a gene: 10. The CDR3 loop is CASSLGSSGIVHEQYF. The CDR3 DNA follows: TGTGCCAGCAGCTTAGGGTCTAGCGGGATAGTCCACGAGCAGTACTTC.

This clonotype was seen many times. This rearrangement joins TRBV6-5 to TRBJ1-1, with TRBD1 as a possible D gene (6 bases). Trimming shortened V by 2 bases and J by 11 bases, and 15 bases separated the two germline ends. There are 13 residues in the CDR3. The germline gives CDR1 MNHEY, CDR2 SVGAGI. For the CDR3, the DNA is TGTGCCAGCAGTTACCCGATAACAGGGATTGCTTTCTTT. This translates into CASSYPITGIAFF.

In its sample, this clonotype was seen many times. The J gene is TRBJ2-2, the V gene TRBV7-6, with D possibly being TRBD1 (5 bases). V lost 5 bases and J 6 bases, leaving 25 bases between the germline ends. CDR1 is SGHVS and CDR2 is FNYEAQ in the germline V gene. The CDR3 spans 18 residues. For the CDR3, the DNA is TGTGCCAGCAGCCACCAATTGTCGCAGGGTAGTCCTCCCGGGGAGCTGTTTTTT. Its protein is CASSHQLSQGSPPGELFF.

This clonotype was observed a handful of times. This chain connects TRBV20-1 to TRBJ2-3; a possible D gene is TRBD2 (5 bases). CDR1 and CDR2 (germline): DFQATT, SNEGSKA (reference sequence). The CDR3 loop spans 14 amino acids. The V and J ends lost 0 bases and 4 bases respectively, with 11 bases between them. The CDR3 loop is CSARDSGGPDTQYF. The CDR3 bases are TGCAGTGCTAGAGATTCAGGAGGTCCAGATACGCAGTATTTT.

V and J are TRBV12-3 or TRBV12-4 and TRBJ2-2; D call uncertain. Trimming pared 2 bases from V and 1 base from J, leaving 11 bases between. The CDR3 sequence is 16 residues long. The CDR3 bases are TGTGCCAGCAGTTTAATTGCGTCAGTGAACACCGGGGAGCTGTTTTTT. Residues: CASSLIASVNTGELFF.

V is TRBV6-2 or TRBV6-3 and J is TRBJ2-7, with D perhaps matching TRBD2 (6 bases). V was shortened by 8 bases and J by 0 bases, with 14 bases between the two germline ends. This CDR3 region has 14 residues. Germline values: CDR1 MNHEY, CDR2 SVGEGT. The CDR3 loop reads CASGTGGFSYEQYF. CDR3 nucleotides: TGTGCCAGCGGAACTGGGGGGTTCTCCTACGAGCAGTACTTC.

V and J are TRBV11-2 and TRBJ1-6; possibly TRBD1 for D (6 bases). Trimming cost V 6 bases and J 5 bases, with 14 bases left between them. The CDR3 sequence is 15 residues long. The germline CDR1 and CDR2 sequences are SGHAT and FQNNGV. CDR3 amino acids: CASRQGGQDNSPLHF. The CDR3 coding sequence is TGTGCCAGCAGACAGGGAGGTCAGGATAATTCACCCCTCCACTTT. Based on the CDR3 plus reference TRBV11-2 and TRBJ1-6, the full variable domain is EAGVAQSPRYKIIEKRQSVAFWCNPISGHATLYWYQQILGQGPKLLIQFQNNGVVDDSQLPKDRFSAERLKGVDSTLKIQPAKLEDSAVYLCASRQGGQDNSPLHFGNGTRLTVT.

The chain carries TRBV12-3 or TRBV12-4 and TRBJ2-5; D possibly corresponds to TRBD1 (5 bases). The CDR3 sequence is 14 residues long. V lost 3 bases, J lost 5 bases, and 13 bases lay in between. The CDR3 spells CASSFQQGSETQYF. CDR3 coding DNA: TGTGCCAGCAGTTTCCAGCAGGGTTCGGAGACCCAGTACTTC.

This clonotype was observed a few times. The chain has TRBV6-2 or TRBV6-3 and TRBJ2-7; D possibly corresponds to TRBD2 (5 bases). Between the trimmed V and J ends, which lost 6 bases and 2 bases, there was a span of 17 bases. The germline CDR1 and CDR2 sequences are MNHEY and SVGEGT. This CDR3 comprises 15 residues. DNA of the CDR3: TGTGCCAGCAGCCTATCCCAGGCGGGTCCCTACGAGCAGTACTTC. Its protein is CASSLSQAGPYEQYF.

V gene TRBV3-1 combines with J gene TRBJ2-7, with D perhaps being TRBD1 or TRBD2 (5 bases each). Germline lookup yields CDR1 LGHDT and CDR2 YNNKEL (reference sequence). The length of the CDR3 is 14 residues. V gave up 2 bases and J gave up 2 bases, with 10 bases separating them. The CDR3 DNA follows: TGTGCCAGCAGCCAATCTGGGGGTGCCTACGAGCAGTACTTC. This encodes CASSQSGGAYEQYF.